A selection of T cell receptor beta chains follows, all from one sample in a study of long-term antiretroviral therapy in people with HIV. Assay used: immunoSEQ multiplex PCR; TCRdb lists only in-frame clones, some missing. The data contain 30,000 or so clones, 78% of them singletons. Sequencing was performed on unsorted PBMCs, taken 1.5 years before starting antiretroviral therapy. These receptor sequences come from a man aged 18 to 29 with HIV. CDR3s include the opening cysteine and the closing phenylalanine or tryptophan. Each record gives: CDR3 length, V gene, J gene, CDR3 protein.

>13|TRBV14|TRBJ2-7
CASSQGANYEQYF
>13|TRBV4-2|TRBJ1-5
CASSQETDQPQHF
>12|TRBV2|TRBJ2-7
CASSGIGYEQYF
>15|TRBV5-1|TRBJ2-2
CASSLPTGNTGELFF
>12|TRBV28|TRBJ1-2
CALGGGNYGYTF
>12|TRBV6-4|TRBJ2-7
CASSLGLGEQYF
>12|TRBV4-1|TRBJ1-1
CASRQGTTEAFF
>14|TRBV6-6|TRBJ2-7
CASTLQGDSYEQYF
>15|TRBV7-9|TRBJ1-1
CASSQRDREGTEAFF
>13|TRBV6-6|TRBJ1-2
CASSYGQGGFDTF
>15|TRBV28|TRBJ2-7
CASNNQGVHSYEQYF
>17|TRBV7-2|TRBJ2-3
CASRSGLATMSTDTQYF
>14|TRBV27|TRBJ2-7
CASSSRGANYEQYF
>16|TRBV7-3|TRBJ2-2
CASSLIGGRAAGELFF
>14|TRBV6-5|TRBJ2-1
CASSYSPRGGEQFF